Described below is a single T cell receptor (beta chain) sequence and its context. Its antigen is unidentified. The record originates from a study of vaccination and CD4 T cells after COVID-19. Looking at the study overall: Each participant underwent a two-dose regimen of either the BNT162b2 or the mRNA-1273 vaccine. Study-wide results and caveats: SARS-CoV-2-reactive clonotypes showed a nonsignificant median rise from about 22 to 38.

The Oncomine TCR Beta short-read assay was what sequenced the DNA obtained from cultured CD4+ T cells. TCRdb re-analysed the PCR reads in MiXCR, keeping a single row per CDR3 protein. This table holds some 3,200 distinct CDR3 sequences, under 20% found once. The CDR3 is 14 residues long. V was shortened by 5 bases and J by 2 bases, with 10 bases between the two germline ends. Noted treatment: roughly nine-day PBMC culture with coronavirus spike peptide pools or control peptides (ViraFEST assay). This sequence originates from a human donor who had recovered from COVID-19. The V gene is TRBV12-3 or TRBV12-4, the J gene TRBJ1-5, with D tentatively TRBD1 (5 bases). Sequencing was carried out using CD4+ T cells from blood, cultured in vitro. CDR3 DNA: TGTGCCAGCAGTCAAAGGGGAGGCAATCAGCCCCAGCATTTT. Residues: CASSQRGGNQPQHF.